Reported below is one TCR beta chain. This clone was detected ten times or more. This receptor's antigen is unknown. One base away there is no much larger clone; base qualities are not given. From the germline V gene (reference sequence), CDR1 is LNHDA and CDR2 is SQIVND. Spanning cysteine to phenylalanine, the CDR3 consists of 13 amino acids. Solely the CDR3 DNA is kept, with 39 bases framed from the first base. V is cut by 8 bases and J by 2 bases, and the space between the germline ends is 10 bases. No patient had received any treatment before thyroid surgery. Using T-cell receptor beta sequencing, the study looked back at clinical samples from patients collected from the early 2010s to the late 2010s. This entry comes from a study of metastatic and nonmetastatic thyroid tumors (dated by TCRdb to 2019 to 2021). Background on the whole study: Repertoires from peripheral blood and from tumor or nodule tissue samples of malignant and benign thyroid patients were compared.

The protocol used for the library was PCR. Instrument used: Illumina HiSeq 4000. The TCR beta-chain CDR3 region of each patient was profiled by high-throughput sequencing. Turning to the authors' computational methods: The researchers built a classifier to tell apart papillary thyroid cancer patients with distant metastasis, based on CDR3 differences among clinicopathological groups. The Shannon index was used to measure repertoire diversity, and the Morisita-Horn index was used to measure how similar tumor and blood repertoires were. In TCRdb, the public reads were trimmed at Q25 with fastp and aligned with MiXCR, with productive beta chains retained. The V and J calls reflect TCRdb's pipeline rather than the authors' work. The sample table records about 21,000 clones; 15% to 20% of these occur just once. In total, the top ten clones hold roughly 21% of the sample. The paper as a whole reports these results and caveats: In both blood and tumor samples, TCR beta diversity was reported to be significantly higher in malignant tumors than in benign nodules.

The TCR comes from a male donor with papillary thyroid cancer or a benign thyroid nodule (not recorded which). Some clones in this sample may be carry-over from other donors' samples. The sequenced sample was blood. Recombination joined TRBV19 with TRBJ1-3, with the identity of the D gene unclear. DNA sequence: TGTGCCAGTCGACGTGGTACTGGAAACACCATATATTTT. Its protein is CASRRGTGNTIYF.